Below, one T cell receptor (beta chain) is given with its context. This clonotype was found a few times. Its antigen is currently not known. No base quality values were provided; no much bigger clone lies one nucleotide off. The cysteine opens and the phenylalanine closes a CDR3 of 12 amino acids. Of all the DNA, just the CDR3 is kept, 36 bases in frame from base 1. The V end loses 6 bases and the J end loses 5 bases, and a stretch of 11 bases separates them. CDR1 and CDR2 are read off the germline V gene as SGDLS and YYNGEE. The data stem from a study of blood T cells in healthy people across ages (dated by TCRdb to the mid-2010s). For the study in its entirety: Template switching captured roughly one uniquely barcoded TCR beta cDNA molecule per two T cells in model experiments. Donors of different ages were randomly distributed across sequencing lanes to avoid experimental bias. Using the same blood draw, the study looked at two additional independent replicas of 1 million unique cDNA reads for two donors, one aged 18 to 30 and the other aged 80 or older. Using deep sequencing normalized with unique cDNA molecular identifiers, the study measured how TCR beta repertoire diversity changes with age. Four age groups were formed from the donors: young (average around 15 years), middle-aged (approximately 41), aged (62) and long-lived (more than 75).

What the study reported, not specific to this receptor: Because profiling used bulk unsorted PBMCs, naive and antigen-experienced compartments could not be compared conclusively. Estimates of total diversity from one million sequenced T cells were regarded as lower bounds and underestimates. Compared with the aged group, the long-lived group had more naive CD4+ T cells, fewer expanded clones and increased TCR diversity, suggesting age selection. Observed TCR beta diversity per million T cells fell roughly linearly with age, and a significant reduction was already apparent by age around 40. Because the CMV infection status of the donors was unknown, age-related changes in expanded clonotypes may potentially have been confounded. There was a strong correlation between observed TCR beta diversity and the percentage of naive T cells measured by flow cytometry.

The donors were roughly 39 Caucasian individuals from Russia, aged roughly 6 to 100 years, who were systemically healthy. Around 10 milliliters of peripheral blood were collected from each donor into EDTA-treated Vacutainer tubes. Ficoll-Paque density-gradient centrifugation was used to isolate PBMCs, with at least 7 million obtained per sample. Trizol reagent was used to extract total RNA from PBMCs, with at least 5 micrograms per sample. For every donor, flow cytometry on a PBMC aliquot measured the percentage of naive CD45RAhigh/CD27high T cells. Libraries were constructed by 5' RACE. The sequencer listed for this sample is Illumina HiSeq 2500. A second PCR of about 7 to 12 cycles was run with a J-beta primer mix and a sample-barcoded 5' primer. A unique molecular identifier was introduced onto each TCR beta cDNA molecule by a template-switch 5' adaptor carrying 12 random nucleotides. At least 2.5 million CDR3-containing paired-end reads were obtained from each sample. First-strand cDNA was synthesized from all RNA with the Mint cDNA synthesis kit, primed by a TRBC-specific oligonucleotide. After uracil-DNA glycosylase treatment, a first 18-cycle PCR used universal primers M1SS and BC2_uni_R on all cDNA. The source study handled its data this way. Normalization of each sample was performed by random selection of 1 million high-quality reads, each carrying a distinct molecular identifier. Instead of being binned into consensus sequences, reads with shared molecular identifiers were discarded. MiTCR, set to a Q25 quality threshold and the strictest error-elimination algorithm, was used for CDR3 identification, clonotype clustering and error correction. A nonparametric unseen species model with Euler transformation was used to estimate a lower bound on total TCR beta diversity. TCRdb applied fastp at Q25 and MiXCR to the public reads, then kept only in-frame beta chains. Each record represents a unique CDR3 protein, reported with the most common genes and DNA among its rows. The V and J calls reflect TCRdb's pipeline rather than the authors' work. For this sample there are some 1.5 million distinct CDR3 sequences; about 30% appear just once. The ten largest clones represent roughly 8% of the sample.

The chain joins TRBV9 to TRBJ1-2; no confident D gene assignment can be made. Sequencing was performed on blood. This TCR was sampled from a woman aged 30 to 39 in good health. The base sequence is TGTGCCAGCACGAATACGGGGTATGGCTACACCTTC. It translates as CASTNTGYGYTF. Beyond the CDR3, the reference TRBV9 and TRBJ1-2 genes provide the residues; the full variable domain reads: DSGVTQTPKHLITATGQRVTLRCSPRSGDLSVYWYQQSLDQGLQFLIQYYNGEERAKGNILERFSAQQFPDLHSELNLSSLELGDSALYFCASTNTGYGYTFGSGTRLTVV.